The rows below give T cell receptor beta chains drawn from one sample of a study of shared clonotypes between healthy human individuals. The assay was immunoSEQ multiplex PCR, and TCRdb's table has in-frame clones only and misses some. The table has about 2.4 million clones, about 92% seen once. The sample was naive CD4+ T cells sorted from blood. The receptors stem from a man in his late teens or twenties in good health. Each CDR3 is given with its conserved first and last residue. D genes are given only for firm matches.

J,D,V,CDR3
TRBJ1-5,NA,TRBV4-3,CASSQDLDNQPQHF
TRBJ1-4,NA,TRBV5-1,CASSWRGETLQNEKLFF
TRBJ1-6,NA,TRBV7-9,CASSSKTPNNSPLHF
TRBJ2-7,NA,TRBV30,CAWRRAAEQYF
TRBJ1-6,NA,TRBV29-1,CAGGKTQWEPLHF
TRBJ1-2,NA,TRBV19,CASSIDRVQYGYTF
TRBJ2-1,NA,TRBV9,CASAGGTGHITRNEQFF
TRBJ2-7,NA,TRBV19,CASSPWRSYEQYF
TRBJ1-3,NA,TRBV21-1,CASSPGPELEGNTIYF
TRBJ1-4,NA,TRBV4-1,CASSQKDSPATNEKLFF
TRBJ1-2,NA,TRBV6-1,CASSTQQNYGYTF
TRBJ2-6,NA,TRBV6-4,CASSDYPSFSGANVLTF
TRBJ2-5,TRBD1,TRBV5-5,CASSSDTGTVETQYF